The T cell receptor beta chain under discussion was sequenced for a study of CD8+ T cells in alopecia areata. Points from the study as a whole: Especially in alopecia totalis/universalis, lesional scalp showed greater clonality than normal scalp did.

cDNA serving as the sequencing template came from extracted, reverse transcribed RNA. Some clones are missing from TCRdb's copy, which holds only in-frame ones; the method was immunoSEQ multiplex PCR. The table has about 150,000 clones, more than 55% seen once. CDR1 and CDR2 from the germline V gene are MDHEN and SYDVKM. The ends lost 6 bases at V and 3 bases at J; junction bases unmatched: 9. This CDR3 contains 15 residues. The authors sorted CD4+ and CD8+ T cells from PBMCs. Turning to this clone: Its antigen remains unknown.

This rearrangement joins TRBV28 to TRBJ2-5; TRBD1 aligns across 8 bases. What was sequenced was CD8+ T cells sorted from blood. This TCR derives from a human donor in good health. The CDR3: CASSGMTGVEETQYF. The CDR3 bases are TGTGCCAGCAGCGGGATGACAGGGGTTGAAGAGACCCAGTACTTC.